This T cell receptor beta chain was obtained from a study of cytomegalovirus exposure and HLA in healthy donors. The study's findings and limits: Within the data, a cluster of highly shared sequence variants was likely a sequencing artifact. There were some V segments, including TRBV6-2 and TRBV6-3, excluded as indistinguishable.

The germline V and J ends were trimmed by 2 bases and 7 bases, with 12 bases remaining between them. Germline CDR1 is MNHEY and CDR2 is SVGAGI. This CDR3 region has 13 residues. In this sample, this clone turned up once. Its antigen is not identified. Donors sampled were nominally healthy, though unrecorded immune exposures were likely. 60 Vbeta and 13 Jbeta primers were used in PCR. Original processing notes: Some 9.9 million of some 80 million unique TCR beta chains were shared, per a later count. Using immunoSEQ multiplex PCR, the repertoire was profiled, and TCRdb retains in-frame clones only, with some absent. V, J and clone size are those of that table, while D and trimming were read from the DNA. The table has roughly 110,000 clones, roughly 80% seen once.

Sequencing input: PBMCs. The receptor's source is a man younger than 40 in good health and CMV-seronegative. The chain links TRBV6-5 to TRBJ2-7; weak D call: TRBD2 (5 bases). DNA for the CDR3: TGTGCCAGCAGTTACCAGGCTCCGGGGGAGCAGTACTTC. It codes for CASSYQAPGEQYF.